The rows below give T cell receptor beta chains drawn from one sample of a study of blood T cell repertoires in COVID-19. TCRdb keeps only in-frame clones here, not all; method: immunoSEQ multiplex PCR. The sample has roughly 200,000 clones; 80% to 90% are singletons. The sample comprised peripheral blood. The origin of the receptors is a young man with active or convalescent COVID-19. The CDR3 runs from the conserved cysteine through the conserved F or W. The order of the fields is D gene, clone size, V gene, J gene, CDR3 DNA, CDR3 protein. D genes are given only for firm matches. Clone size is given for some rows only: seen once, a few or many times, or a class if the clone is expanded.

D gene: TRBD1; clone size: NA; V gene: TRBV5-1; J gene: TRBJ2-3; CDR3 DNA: TGTGCCAGCAGCCCGAACGCTCTCCCAGGGGGAAGCACAGATACGCAGTATTTT; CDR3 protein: CASSPNALPGGSTDTQYF
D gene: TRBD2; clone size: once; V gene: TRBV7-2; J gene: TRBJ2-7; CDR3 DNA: TGTGCCAGCAGCTTTCTTAGCGGGAGGGCCGGAGAGCAGTACTTC; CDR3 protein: CASSFLSGRAGEQYF
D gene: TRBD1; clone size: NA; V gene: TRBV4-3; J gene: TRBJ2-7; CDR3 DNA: TGCGCCAGCAGCCAACTCTACGGACAGGACTACGAGCAGTACTTC; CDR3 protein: CASSQLYGQDYEQYF
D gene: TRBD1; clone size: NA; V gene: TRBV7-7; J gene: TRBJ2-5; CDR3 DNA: TGTGCTAGCAGCCACGACAGGGGATCGGAGACCCAGTACTTC; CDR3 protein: CASSHDRGSETQYF
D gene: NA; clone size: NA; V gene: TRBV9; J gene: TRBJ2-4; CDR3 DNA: TGTGCCAGCAGCGGGCTGGACAGCAACATTCAGTACTTC; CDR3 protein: CASSGLDSNIQYF
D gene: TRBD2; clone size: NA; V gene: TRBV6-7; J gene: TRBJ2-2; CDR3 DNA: TGTGCCAGCAGTTACTCCGCCGGGACTAGCGTGTATTTGCACACCGGGGAGCTGTTTTTT; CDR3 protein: CASSYSAGTSVYLHTGELFF
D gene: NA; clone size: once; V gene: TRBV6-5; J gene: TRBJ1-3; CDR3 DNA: TGTGCCAGCATCGCAGGGGCCTCGGCTGGAAACACCATATATTTT; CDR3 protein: CASIAGASAGNTIYF
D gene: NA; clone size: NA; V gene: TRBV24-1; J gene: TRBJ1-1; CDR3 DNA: TGTGCCACCAGTGATTCTCAGGGAGGGACTGAAGCTTTCTTT; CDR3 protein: CATSDSQGGTEAFF
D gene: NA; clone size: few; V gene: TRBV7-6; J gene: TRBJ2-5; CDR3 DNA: TGTGCCAGCAGCTTAAATTCCGACAGTCAAGAGACCCAGTACTTC; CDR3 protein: CASSLNSDSQETQYF
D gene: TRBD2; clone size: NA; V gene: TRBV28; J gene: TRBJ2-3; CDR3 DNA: TGTGCCAGCAGCATACTAGCGGGCGGGGATACGCAGTATTTT; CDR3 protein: CASSILAGGDTQYF
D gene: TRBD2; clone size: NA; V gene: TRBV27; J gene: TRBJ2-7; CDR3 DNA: TGTGCCAGCAGCTATAAGCGGGAGGTTCCCTACGAGCAGTACTTC; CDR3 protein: CASSYKREVPYEQYF
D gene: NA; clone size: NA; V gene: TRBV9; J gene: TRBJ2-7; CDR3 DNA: TGTGCCAGCAGCGTAAACCTCGACAGCTACTACGAGCAGTACTTC; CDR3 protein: CASSVNLDSYYEQYF
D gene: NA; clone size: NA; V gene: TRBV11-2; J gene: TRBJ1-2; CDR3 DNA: TGTGCCAGCAGCCCCCGCGGAGGACGCTATGGCTACACCTTC; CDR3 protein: CASSPRGGRYGYTF
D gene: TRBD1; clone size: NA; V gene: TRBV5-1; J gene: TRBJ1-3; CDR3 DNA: TGCGCCAGCAGCTTGGGGAAGGGGGCAGCGGCTGGAAACACCATATATTTT; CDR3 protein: CASSLGKGAAAGNTIYF
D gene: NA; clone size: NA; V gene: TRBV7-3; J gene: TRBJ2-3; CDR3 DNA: TGTGCCAGCAGCTCGTCCCCCTACAGAAGACAAAGCCCAGATACGCAGTATTTT; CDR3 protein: CASSSSPYRRQSPDTQYF
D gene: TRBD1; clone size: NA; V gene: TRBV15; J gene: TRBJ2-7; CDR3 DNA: TGTGCCACCAGCACTAGGACAGGGGCCCACGAGCAGTACTTC; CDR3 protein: CATSTRTGAHEQYF
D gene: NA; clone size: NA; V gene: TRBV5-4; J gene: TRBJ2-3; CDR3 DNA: TGTGCCAGCAGCTTGGTCGGAGATACGCAGTATTTT; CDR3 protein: CASSLVGDTQYF
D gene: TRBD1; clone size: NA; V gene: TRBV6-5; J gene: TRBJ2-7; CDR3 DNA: TGTGCCAGCAGTCTGACAGGGGGCCCCTACGAGCAGTACTTC; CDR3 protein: CASSLTGGPYEQYF
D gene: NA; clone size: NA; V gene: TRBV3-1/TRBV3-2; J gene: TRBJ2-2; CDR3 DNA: TGTGCCAGCAGCCAAGAATCAGGACTGAACACCGGGGAGCTGTTTTTT; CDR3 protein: CASSQESGLNTGELFF
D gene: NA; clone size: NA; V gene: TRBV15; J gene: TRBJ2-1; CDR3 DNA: TGTGCCACCAGCAGCGCGGCGGTCTCGGACAATGAGCAGTTCTTC; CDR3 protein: CATSSAAVSDNEQFF
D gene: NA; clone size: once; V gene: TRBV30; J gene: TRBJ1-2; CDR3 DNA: TGTGCCTGGAGTGGGACGGGGTGGGATGGCTACACCTTC; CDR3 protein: CAWSGTGWDGYTF
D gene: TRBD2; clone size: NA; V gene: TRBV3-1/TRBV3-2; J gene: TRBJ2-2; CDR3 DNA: TGTGCCAGCAGCCAAAGACTAGCGGGAGGATCGAACACCGGGGAGCTGTTTTTT; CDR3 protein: CASSQRLAGGSNTGELFF
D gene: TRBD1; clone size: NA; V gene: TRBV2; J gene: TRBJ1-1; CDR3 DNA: TGTGCCAGCAGTGAAAGGGGGACAGGAGTGAACACTGAAGCTTTCTTT; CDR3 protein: CASSERGTGVNTEAFF
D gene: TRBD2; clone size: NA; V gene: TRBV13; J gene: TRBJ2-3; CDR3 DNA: TGTGCCAGCAGCAAGTGGAGCGGGGGCACAGATACGCAGTATTTT; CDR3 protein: CASSKWSGGTDTQYF
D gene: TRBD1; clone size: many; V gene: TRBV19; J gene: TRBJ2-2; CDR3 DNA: TGTGCCAGTAGGGGGAGCCTAGGACAGGGGGCCGGGGAGCTGTTTTTT; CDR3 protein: CASRGSLGQGAGELFF
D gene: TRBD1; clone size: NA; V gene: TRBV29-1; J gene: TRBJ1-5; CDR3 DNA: TGCAGCGTTTCTTACAGGGGGGATAGCAATCAGCCCCAGCATTTT; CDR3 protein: CSVSYRGDSNQPQHF
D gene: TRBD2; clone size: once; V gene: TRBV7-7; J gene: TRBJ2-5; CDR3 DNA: TGTGCCAGCAGCTTAGTAGGAGGGCTAGCGGAGCAAGAGACCCAGTACTTC; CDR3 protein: CASSLVGGLAEQETQYF
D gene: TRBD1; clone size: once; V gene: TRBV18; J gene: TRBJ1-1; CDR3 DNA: TGTGCCAGCTCACCATTGTATTTGCGACAGGGACGGAATTTGAACACTGAAGCTTTCTTT; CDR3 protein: CASSPLYLRQGRNLNTEAFF
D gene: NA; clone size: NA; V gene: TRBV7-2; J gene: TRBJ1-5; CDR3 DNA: TGTGCCAGCAGCCCAGGGGATCAGCCCCAGCATTTT; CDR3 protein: CASSPGDQPQHF
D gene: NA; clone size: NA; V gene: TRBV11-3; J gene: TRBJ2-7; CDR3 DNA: TGTGCCAGCAGCTTAGGGGGCAGGGGGGAATACGAGCAGTACTTC; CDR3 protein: CASSLGGRGEYEQYF